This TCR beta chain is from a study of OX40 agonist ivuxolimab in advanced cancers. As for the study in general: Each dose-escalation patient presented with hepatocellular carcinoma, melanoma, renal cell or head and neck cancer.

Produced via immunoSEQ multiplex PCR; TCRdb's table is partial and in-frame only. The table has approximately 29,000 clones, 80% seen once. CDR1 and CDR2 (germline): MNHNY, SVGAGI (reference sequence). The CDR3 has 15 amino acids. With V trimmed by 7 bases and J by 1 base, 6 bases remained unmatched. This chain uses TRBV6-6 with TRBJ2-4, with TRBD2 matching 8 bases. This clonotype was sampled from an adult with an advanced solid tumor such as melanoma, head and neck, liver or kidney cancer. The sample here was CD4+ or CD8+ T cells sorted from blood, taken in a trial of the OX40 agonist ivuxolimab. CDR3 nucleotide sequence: TGTGCCAGCAAGCTCCGCGGGGGGGCCAAAAACATTCAGTACTTC. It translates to CASKLRGGAKNIQYF.